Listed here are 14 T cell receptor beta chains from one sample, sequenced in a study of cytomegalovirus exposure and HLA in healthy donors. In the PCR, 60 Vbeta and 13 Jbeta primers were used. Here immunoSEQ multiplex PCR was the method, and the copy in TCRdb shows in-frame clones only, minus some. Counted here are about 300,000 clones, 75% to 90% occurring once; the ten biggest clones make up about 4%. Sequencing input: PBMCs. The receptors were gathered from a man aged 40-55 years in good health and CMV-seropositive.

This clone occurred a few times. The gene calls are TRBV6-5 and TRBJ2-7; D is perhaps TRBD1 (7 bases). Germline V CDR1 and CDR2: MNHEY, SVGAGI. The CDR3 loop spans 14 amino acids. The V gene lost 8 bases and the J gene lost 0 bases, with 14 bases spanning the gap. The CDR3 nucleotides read TGTGCCAGCCGAAGACAGGGAGGCTCCTACGAGCAGTACTTC. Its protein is CASRRQGGSYEQYF.

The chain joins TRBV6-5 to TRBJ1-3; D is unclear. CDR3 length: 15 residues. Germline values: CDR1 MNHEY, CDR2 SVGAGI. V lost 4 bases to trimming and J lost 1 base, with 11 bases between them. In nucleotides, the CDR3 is TGTGCCAGCAGTTCGGCGGACTCATCTGGAAACACCATATATTTT. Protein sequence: CASSSADSSGNTIYF.

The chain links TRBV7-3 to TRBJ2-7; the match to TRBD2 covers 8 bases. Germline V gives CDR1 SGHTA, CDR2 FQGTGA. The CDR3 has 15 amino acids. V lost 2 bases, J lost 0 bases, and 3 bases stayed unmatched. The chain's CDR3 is CASSLAGGISYEQYF. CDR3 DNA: TGTGCCAGCAGCTTAGCGGGAGGTATCTCCTACGAGCAGTACTTC. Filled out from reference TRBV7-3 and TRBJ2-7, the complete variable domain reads GAGVSQTPSNKVTEKGKYVELRCDPISGHTALYWYRQSLGQGPEFLIYFQGTGAADDSGLPNDRFFAVRPEGSVSTLKIQRTERGDSAVYLCASSLAGGISYEQYFGPGTRLTVT.

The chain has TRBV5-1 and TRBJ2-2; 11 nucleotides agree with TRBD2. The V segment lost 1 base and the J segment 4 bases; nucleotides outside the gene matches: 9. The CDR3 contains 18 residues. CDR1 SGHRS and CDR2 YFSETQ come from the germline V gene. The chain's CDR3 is CASSLLTSGSTGTGELFF. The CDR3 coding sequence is TGCGCCAGCAGCTTGCTTACTAGCGGGAGTACAGGCACCGGGGAGCTGTTTTTT.

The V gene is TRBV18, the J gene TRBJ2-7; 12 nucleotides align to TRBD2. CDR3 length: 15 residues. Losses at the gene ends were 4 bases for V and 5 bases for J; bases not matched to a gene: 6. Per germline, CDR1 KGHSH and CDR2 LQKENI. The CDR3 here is CASSRASGRAHEQYF. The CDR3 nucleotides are TGTGCCAGCTCACGGGCTAGCGGGAGGGCCCACGAGCAGTACTTC.

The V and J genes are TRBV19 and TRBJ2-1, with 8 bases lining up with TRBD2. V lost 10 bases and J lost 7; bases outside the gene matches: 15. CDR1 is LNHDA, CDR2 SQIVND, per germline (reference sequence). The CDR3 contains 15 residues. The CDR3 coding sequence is TGTGCCACCTCCCTCGGGGGGGTAGTACGAAATGAGCAGTTCTTC. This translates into CATSLGGVVRNEQFF.

CDR3 region: CASSLRVAGNYGYTF. The CDR3 region has the DNA TGTGCCAGCAGCTTAAGGGTCGCAGGGAACTATGGCTACACCTTC. The chain employs TRBV7-8 and TRBJ1-2; D is possibly TRBD1 (5 bases). Trimming took off 2 bases at V and 2 bases at J, with 12 bases between the two ends. The germline V gene encodes CDR1 SGHVS and CDR2 FQNEAQ. This CDR3 region has 15 residues.

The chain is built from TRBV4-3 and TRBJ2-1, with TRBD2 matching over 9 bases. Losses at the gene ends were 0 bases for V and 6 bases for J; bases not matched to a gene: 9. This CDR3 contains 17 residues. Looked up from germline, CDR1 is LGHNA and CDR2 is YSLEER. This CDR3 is CASSQDSRLAGFNEQFF. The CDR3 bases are TGCGCCAGCAGCCAAGACTCACGGCTAGCGGGATTCAATGAGCAGTTCTTC.

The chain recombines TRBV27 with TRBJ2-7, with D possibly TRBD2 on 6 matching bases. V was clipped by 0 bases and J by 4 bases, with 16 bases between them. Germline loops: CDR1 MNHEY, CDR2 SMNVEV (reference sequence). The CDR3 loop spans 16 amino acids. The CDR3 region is CASSLSGYAGTYEQYF. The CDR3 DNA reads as TGTGCCAGCAGTTTATCGGGGTACGCGGGGACTTACGAGCAGTACTTC.

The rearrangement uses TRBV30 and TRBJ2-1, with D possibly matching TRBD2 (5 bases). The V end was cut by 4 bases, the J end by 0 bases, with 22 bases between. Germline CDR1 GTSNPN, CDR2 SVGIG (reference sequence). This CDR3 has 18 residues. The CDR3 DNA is TGTGCCTGGACCAGTAAGCGGAGGAGCGGCAGCTCCTACAATGAGCAGTTCTTC. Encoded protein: CAWTSKRRSGSSYNEQFF.

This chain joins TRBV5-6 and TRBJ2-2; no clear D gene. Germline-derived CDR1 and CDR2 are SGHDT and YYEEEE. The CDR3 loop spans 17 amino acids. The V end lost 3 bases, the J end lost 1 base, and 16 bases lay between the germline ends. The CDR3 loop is CASSSLLLDQNTGELFF. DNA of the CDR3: TGTGCCAGCAGCTCCCTTCTTCTAGACCAGAACACCGGGGAGCTGTTTTTT.

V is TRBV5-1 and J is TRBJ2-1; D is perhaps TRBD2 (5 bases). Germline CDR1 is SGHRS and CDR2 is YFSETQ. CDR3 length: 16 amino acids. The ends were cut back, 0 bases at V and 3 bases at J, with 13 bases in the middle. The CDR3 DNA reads TGCGCCAGCAGCTTGGGCCCTTCGGGGAACTACAATGAGCAGTTCTTC. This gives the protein CASSLGPSGNYNEQFF.

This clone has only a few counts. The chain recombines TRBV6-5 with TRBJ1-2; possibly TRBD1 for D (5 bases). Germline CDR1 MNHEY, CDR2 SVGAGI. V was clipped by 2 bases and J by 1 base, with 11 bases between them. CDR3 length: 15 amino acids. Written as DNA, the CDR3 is TGTGCCAGCAGTTACGGGCAGGGATATAACTATGGCTACACCTTC. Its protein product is CASSYGQGYNYGYTF.

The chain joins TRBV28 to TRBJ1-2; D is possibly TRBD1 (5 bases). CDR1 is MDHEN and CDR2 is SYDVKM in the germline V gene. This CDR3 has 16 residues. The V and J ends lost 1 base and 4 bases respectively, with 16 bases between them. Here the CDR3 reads CASSLYGRGNFYGYTF. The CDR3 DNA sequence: TGTGCCAGCAGTTTATACGGGAGGGGCAACTTCTATGGCTACACCTTC.